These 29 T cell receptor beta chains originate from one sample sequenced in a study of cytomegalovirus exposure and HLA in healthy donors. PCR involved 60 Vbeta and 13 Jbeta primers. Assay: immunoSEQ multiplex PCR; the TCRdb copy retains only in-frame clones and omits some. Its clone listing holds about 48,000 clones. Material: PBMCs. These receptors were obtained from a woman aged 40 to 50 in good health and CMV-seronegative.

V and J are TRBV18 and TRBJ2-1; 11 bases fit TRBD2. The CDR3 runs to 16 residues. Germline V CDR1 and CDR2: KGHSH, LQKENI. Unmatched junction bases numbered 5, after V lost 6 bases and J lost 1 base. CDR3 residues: CASSPGTSGSYNEQFF. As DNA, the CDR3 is TGTGCCAGCTCCCCCGGGACTAGCGGTTCCTACAATGAGCAGTTCTTC. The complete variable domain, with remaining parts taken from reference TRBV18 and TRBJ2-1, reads NAGVMQNPRHLVRRRGQEARLRCSPMKGHSHVYWYRQLPEEGLKFMVYLQKENIIDESGMPKERFSAEFPKEGPSILRIQQVVRGDSAAYFCASSPGTSGSYNEQFFGPGTRLTVL.

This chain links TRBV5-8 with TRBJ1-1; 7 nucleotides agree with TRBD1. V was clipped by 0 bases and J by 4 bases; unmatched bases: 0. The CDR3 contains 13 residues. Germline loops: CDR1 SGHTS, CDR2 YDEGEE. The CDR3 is CASSLDRGTEAFF. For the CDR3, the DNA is TGTGCCAGCAGCTTGGACAGGGGCACTGAAGCTTTCTTT.

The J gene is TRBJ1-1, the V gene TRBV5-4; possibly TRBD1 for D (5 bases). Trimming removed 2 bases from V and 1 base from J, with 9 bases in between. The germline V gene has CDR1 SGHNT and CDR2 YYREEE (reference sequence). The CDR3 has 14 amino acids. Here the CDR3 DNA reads TGTGCCAGCAGCTTTGGGGCCGGGAACACTGAAGCTTTCTTT. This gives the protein CASSFGAGNTEAFF.

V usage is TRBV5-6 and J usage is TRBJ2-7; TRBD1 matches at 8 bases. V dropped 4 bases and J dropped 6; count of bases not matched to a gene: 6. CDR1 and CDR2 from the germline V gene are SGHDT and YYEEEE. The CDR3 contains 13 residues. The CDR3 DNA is TGTGCCAGCAGCATAGGACAGGGCGGCGAGCAGTACTTC. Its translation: CASSIGQGGEQYF.

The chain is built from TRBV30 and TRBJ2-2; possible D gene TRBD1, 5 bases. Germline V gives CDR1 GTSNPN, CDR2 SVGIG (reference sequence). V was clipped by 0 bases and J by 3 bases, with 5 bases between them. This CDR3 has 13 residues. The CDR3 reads CAWSVRDTGELFF. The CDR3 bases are TGTGCCTGGAGTGTCAGGGACACCGGGGAGCTGTTTTTT.

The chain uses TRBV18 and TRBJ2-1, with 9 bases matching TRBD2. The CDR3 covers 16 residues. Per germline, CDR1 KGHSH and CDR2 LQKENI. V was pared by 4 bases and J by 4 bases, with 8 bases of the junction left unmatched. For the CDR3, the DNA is TGTGCCAGCTCACACATCGGGACTAGCCGTTACAATGAGCAGTTCTTC. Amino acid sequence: CASSHIGTSRYNEQFF. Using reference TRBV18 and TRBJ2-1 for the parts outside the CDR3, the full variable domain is NAGVMQNPRHLVRRRGQEARLRCSPMKGHSHVYWYRQLPEEGLKFMVYLQKENIIDESGMPKERFSAEFPKEGPSILRIQQVVRGDSAAYFCASSHIGTSRYNEQFFGPGTRLTVL.

CDR3 nucleotide sequence: TGCGCCAGCAGCCAAGAACCCGGGAGGGGGAACACTGAAGCTTTCTTT. As protein: CASSQEPGRGNTEAFF. The chain uses TRBV4-3 and TRBJ1-1; D might be TRBD1 (5 bases). V lost 0 bases, J lost 1 base, and 12 bases lay in between. The CDR3 has 16 residues. Germline V gene lookup returns CDR1 LGHNA and CDR2 YSLEER.

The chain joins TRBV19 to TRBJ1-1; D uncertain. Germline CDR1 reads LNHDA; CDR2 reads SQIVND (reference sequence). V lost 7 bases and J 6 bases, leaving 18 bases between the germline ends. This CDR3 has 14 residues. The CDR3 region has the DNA TGTGCCAGTACCAACCCGGGTTCCGGCCCTGAAGCTTTCTTT. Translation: CASTNPGSGPEAFF.

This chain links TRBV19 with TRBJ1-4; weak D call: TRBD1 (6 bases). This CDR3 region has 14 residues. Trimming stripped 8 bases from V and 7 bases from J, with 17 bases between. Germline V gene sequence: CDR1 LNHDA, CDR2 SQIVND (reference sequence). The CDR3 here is CASAPQGGGEKLFF. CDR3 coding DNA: TGTGCCAGTGCGCCCCAGGGAGGGGGTGAAAAACTGTTTTTT.

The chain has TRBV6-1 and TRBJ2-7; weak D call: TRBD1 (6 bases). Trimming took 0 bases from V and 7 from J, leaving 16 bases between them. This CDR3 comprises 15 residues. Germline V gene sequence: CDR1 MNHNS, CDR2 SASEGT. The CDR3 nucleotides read TGTGCCAGCAGTGAAGCGTGGGGACACCGAACGGAGCAGTACTTC. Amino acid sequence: CASSEAWGHRTEQYF.

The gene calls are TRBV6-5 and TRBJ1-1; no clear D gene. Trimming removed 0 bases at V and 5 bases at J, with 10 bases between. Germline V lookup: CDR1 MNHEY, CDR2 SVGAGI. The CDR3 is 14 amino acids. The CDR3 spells CASSYSRRATEAFF. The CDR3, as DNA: TGTGCCAGCAGTTACTCGAGGAGGGCAACTGAAGCTTTCTTT.

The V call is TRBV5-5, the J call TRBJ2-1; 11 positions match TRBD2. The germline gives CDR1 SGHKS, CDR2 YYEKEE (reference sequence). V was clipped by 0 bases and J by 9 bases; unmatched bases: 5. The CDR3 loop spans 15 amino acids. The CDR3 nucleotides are TGTGCCAGCAGCTTGGTACTAGCGGGAGCAGGTGAGCAGTTCTTC. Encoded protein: CASSLVLAGAGEQFF.

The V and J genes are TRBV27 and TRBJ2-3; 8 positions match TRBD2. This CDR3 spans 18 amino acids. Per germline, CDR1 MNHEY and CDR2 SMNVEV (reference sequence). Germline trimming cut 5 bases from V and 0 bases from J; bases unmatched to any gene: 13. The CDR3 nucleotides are TGTGCCAGCAGTCCTGCTCCAGGGGCGGGGGGTAGCACAGATACGCAGTATTTT. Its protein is CASSPAPGAGGSTDTQYF.

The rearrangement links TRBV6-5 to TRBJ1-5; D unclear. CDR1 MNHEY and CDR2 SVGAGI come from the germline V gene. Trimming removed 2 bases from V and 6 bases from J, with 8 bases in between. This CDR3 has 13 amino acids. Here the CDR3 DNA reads TGTGCCAGCAGTTACGACTTTAGTCAGCCCCAGCATTTT. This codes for CASSYDFSQPQHF.

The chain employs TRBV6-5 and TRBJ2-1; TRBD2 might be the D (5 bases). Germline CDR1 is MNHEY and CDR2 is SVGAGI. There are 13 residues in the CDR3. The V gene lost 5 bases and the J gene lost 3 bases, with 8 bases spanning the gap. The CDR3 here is CASSSGFYNEQFF. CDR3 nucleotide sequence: TGTGCCAGCAGTAGCGGATTCTACAATGAGCAGTTCTTC.

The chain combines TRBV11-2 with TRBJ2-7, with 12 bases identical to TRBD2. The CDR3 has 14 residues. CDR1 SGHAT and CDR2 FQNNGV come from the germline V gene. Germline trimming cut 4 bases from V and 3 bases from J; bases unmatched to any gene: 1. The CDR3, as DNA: TGTGCCAGCAGCTCTAGCGGGAGGGTCTACGAGCAGTACTTC. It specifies CASSSSGRVYEQYF.

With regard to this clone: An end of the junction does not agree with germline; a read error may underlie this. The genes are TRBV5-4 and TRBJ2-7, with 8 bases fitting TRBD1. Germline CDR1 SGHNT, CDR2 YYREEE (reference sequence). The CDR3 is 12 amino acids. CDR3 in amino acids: CASSANRDRHYF. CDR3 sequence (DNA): TGTGCCAGCAGCGCAAACCGGGACAGGCATTATTTC.

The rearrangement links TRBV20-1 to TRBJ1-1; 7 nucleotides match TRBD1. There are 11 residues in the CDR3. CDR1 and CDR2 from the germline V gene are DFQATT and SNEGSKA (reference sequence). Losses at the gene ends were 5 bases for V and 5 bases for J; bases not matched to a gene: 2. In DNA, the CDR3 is TGCAGTGCTTCGGACAGGACTGAAGCTTTCTTT. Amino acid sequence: CSASDRTEAFF.

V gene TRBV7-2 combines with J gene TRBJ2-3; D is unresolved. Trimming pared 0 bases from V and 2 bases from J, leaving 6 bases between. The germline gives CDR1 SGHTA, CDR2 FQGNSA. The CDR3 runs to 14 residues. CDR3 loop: CASSLAPITDTQYF. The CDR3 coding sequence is TGTGCCAGCAGCTTAGCTCCTATCACAGATACGCAGTATTTT. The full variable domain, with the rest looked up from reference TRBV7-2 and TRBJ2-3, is GAGVSQSPSNKVTEKGKDVELRCDPISGHTALYWYRQSLGQGLEFLIYFQGNSAPDKSGLPSDRFSAERTGGSVSTLTIQRTQQEDSAVYLCASSLAPITDTQYFGPGTRLTVL.

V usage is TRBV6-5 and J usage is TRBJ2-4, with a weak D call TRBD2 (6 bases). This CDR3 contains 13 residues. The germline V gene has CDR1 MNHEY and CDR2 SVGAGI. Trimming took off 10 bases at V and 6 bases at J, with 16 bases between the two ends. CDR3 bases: TGTGCCACGGGGGTCGGACGGGTAAACATTCAGTACTTC. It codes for CATGVGRVNIQYF.

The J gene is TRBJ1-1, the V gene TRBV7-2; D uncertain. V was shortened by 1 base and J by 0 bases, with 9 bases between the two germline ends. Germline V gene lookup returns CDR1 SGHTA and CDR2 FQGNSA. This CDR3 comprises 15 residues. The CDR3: CASSLETRVNTEAFF. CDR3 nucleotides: TGTGCCAGCAGCTTAGAAACTAGAGTGAACACTGAAGCTTTCTTT. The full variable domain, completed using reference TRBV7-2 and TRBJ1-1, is GAGVSQSPSNKVTEKGKDVELRCDPISGHTALYWYRQSLGQGLEFLIYFQGNSAPDKSGLPSDRFSAERTGGSVSTLTIQRTQQEDSAVYLCASSLETRVNTEAFFGQGTRLTVV.

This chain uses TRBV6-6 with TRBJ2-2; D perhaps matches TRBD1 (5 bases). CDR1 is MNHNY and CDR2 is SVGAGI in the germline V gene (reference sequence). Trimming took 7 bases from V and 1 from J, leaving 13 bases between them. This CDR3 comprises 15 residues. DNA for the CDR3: TGTGCCAGCACCAGAACAGGAGTGAACACCGGGGAGCTGTTTTTT. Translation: CASTRTGVNTGELFF.

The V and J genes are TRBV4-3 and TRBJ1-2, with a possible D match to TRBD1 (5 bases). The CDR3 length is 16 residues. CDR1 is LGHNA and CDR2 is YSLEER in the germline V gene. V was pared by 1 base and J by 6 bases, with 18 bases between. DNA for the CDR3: TGCGCCAGCAGCCAAGCCCTAGGGGTTCTATGGGATGGCTACACCTTC. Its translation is CASSQALGVLWDGYTF.

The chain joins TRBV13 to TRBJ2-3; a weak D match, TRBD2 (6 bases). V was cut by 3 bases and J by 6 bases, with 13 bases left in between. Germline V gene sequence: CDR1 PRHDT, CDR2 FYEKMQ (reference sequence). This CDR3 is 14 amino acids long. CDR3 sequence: CASSLGTLPDTQYF. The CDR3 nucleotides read TGTGCCAGCAGCTTGGGGACTCTCCCGGATACGCAGTATTTT.

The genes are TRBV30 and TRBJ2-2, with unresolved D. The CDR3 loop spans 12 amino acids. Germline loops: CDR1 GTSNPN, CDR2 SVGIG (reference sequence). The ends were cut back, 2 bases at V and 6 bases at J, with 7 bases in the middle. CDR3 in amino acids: CAWSSAAGELFF. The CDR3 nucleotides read TGTGCCTGGAGTAGTGCGGCCGGGGAGCTGTTTTTT.

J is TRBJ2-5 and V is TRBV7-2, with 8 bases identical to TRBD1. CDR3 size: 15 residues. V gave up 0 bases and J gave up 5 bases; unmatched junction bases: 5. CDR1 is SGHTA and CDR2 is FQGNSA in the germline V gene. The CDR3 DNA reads TGTGCCAGCAGCTTAGCGGGCAGGGGGCAGGAGACCCAGTACTTC. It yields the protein CASSLAGRGQETQYF.

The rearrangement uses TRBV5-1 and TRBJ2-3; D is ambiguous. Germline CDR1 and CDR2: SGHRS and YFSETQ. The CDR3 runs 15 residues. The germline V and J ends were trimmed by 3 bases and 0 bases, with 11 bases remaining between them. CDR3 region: CASSSQVASTDTQYF. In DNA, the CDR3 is TGCGCCAGCAGCTCCCAGGTCGCTAGCACAGATACGCAGTATTTT.

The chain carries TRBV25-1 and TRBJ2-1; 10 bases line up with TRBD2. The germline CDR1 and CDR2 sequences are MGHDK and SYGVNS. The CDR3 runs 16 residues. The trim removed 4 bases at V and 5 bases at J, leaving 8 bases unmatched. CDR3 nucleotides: TGTGCCAGCAGTGCTCCCAGCGGGGGGGGCGACAATGAGCAGTTCTTC. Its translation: CASSAPSGGGDNEQFF.

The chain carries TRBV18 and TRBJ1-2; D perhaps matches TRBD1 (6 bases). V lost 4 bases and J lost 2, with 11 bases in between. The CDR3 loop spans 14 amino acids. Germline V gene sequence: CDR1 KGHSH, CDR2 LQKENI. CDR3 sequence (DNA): TGTGCCAGCTCACGGGGGCAGACGAACTATGGCTACACCTTC. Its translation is CASSRGQTNYGYTF.